This T cell receptor beta chain was found in a study of T cells in Graves' hyperthyroidism and ophthalmopathy. Study-level findings and limits: Ophthalmopathy could be told apart from stable hyperthyroidism with a 13 V-J model.

This clonotype was seen many times. The target antigen is unknown. Criteria for exclusion of patients were uncontrolled infection, other autoimmune disease, pregnancy or lactation. The source material, RNA transcripts, was used to amplify TCR beta CDR3 regions. When the TCR CDR3 underwent first-round RT-PCR, the HTBI primer set was used. TCRdb re-analysed the multiplex PCR reads in MiXCR, keeping a single row per CDR3 protein. The data hold 200,000 to 250,000 distinct CDR3 sequences, with approximately 16% observed a single time. V was clipped by 3 bases and J by 2 bases; unmatched bases: 6. The germline CDR1 and CDR2 sequences are LGHDT and YNNKEL (reference sequence). The CDR3 is 15 residues long.

This TCR came from a woman under 30 with Graves' ophthalmopathy. The gene calls are TRBV3-1 and TRBJ2-7; 8 bases are a match to TRBD1. Material for sequencing was blood. This CDR3 reads CASSHFGQGPYEQYF. The DNA for the CDR3 is TGTGCCAGCAGCCATTTCGGACAGGGACCCTACGAGCAGTACTTC.